The entry that follows covers one T cell receptor (beta chain) sequence. Its antigen is unknown. This CDR3 spans 20 amino acids. The ends were cut back, 1 base at V and 5 bases at J, with 30 bases in the middle. Germline loops: CDR1 MNHEY, CDR2 SVGAGI. The data are from a study of naive and memory T cell subsets. After CD4 positive bead selection, the CD4-negative fraction gave CD8 T cells. Both TRBC1 and TRBC2 were covered by a beta constant-region primer of two equimolar oligonucleotides. Four rounds of PCR amplified the ligated cDNA using nested alpha and beta constant-region primers plus SP2. TCRdb fed the UMI-ligation and nested PCR reads into MiXCR, producing one record per CDR3 protein. The sample includes under 150,000 distinct CDR3 sequences, approximately 20% seen only once; the top ten take 0.55% to 0.75%. Study conclusions and caveats: A few larger clonotypes appeared in naive repertoires, especially CD8, possibly memory cells re-expressing CD45RA. Naive and memory subsets had different power law exponents for TCR abundance. A clonotype means one alpha or beta sequence, not an alpha/beta pair. Over 85% of naive TCR sequences appeared only once, unlike memory subsets.

The sample consisted of naive CD8+ T cells from blood. The clonotype was recovered from a human donor in good health. This chain joins TRBV6-5 and TRBJ2-7; D is perhaps TRBD1 (6 bases). The CDR3 DNA follows: TGTGCCAGCAGTTACTTGTGGGCATCGACAACAGGGCTTGTCCTCCACGAGCAGTACTTC. Residues: CASSYLWASTTGLVLHEQYF.